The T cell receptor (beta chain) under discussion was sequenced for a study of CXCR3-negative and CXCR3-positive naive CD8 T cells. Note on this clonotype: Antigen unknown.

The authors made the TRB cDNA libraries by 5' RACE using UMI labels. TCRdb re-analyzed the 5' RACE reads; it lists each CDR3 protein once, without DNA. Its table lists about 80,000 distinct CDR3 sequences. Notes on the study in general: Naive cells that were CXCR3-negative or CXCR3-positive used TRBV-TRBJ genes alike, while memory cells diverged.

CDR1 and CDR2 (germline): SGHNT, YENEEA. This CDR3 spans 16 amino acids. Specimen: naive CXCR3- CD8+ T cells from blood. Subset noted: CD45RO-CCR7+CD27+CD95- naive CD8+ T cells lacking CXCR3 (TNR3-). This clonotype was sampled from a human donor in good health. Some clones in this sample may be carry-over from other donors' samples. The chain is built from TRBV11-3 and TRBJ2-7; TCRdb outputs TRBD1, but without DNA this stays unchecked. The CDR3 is CASSLDPGQGIYEQYF.